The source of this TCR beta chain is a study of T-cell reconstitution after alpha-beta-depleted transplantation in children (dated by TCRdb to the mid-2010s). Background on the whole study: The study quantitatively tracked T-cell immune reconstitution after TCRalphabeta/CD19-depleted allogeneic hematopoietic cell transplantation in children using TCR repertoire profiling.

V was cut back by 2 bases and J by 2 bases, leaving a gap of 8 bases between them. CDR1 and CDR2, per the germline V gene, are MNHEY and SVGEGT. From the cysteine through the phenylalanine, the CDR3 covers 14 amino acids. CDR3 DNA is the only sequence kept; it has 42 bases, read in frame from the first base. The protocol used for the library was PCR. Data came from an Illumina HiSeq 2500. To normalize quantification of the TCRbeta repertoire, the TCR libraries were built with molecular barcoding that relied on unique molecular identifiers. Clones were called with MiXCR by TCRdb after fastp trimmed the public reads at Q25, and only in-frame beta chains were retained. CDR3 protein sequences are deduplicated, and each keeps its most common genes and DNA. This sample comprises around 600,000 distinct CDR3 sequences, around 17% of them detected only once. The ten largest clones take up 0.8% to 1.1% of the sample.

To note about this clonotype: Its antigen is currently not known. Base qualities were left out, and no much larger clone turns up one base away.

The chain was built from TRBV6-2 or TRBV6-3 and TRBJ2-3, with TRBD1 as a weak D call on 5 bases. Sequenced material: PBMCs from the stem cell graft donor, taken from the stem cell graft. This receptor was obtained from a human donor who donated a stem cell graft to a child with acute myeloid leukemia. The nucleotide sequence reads TGTGCCAGCAGTTACGAGGACATCACAGATACGCAGTATTTT. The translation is CASSYEDITDTQYF.